The present TCR beta chain was sequenced within a study of blood T cell repertoires in COVID-19. This clone came up once. CDR3 length: 12 residues. CDR1 is MDHEN and CDR2 is SYDVKM in the germline V gene. Trimming stripped 5 bases from V and 7 bases from J, with 9 bases between. Method: immunoSEQ multiplex PCR; TCRdb's copy keeps in-frame clones and lacks some. The data contain about 160,000 clones, about 85% of them singletons. V gene TRBV28 combines with J gene TRBJ1-5; D is uncertain. Material: peripheral blood. The source is a man aged 80 or over with COVID-19, enrolled during active disease. CDR3 loop: CASSVTLQPQHF. Written as DNA, the CDR3 is TGTGCCAGCAGTGTGACTCTCCAGCCCCAGCATTTT.